The clone carrying this T cell receptor (beta chain) was seen ten or more times. What it recognizes is unknown. The CDR3 sequence is 14 residues long. V lost 6 bases to trimming and J lost 8 bases; unmatched junction nucleotides: 11. Each CDR3 protein gets one entry after TCRdb re-called the 5' RACE reads with MiXCR. Of about 24,000 distinct CDR3 sequences listed, about an eighth are singletons. This specimen belongs to a study of neurological immune-mediated disorders. General observations from the study: HTLV-1-associated myelopathy led in TCR clonal expansion, while multiple sclerosis ranked lowest, below healthy controls.

Sequencing was done on a sample of PBMCs. The sequence was obtained from a woman in her 40s with HTLV-1-associated myelopathy (HAM/TSP). V gene TRBV12-3 or TRBV12-4 combines with J gene TRBJ1-2; 8 bases match TRBD1. The CDR3 DNA reads as TGTGCCAGCAGCCCAGGGGGCGCGGGCAAGGGCTACACCTTC. It yields the protein CASSPGGAGKGYTF.